What follows are 11 T cell receptor beta chains derived from one specimen sequenced in a study of shared clonotypes between healthy human individuals. Clones were read by immunoSEQ multiplex PCR, and TCRdb kept only the in-frame ones, dropping some. The repertoire holds around 1.9 million clones, around 93% seen once, with more than 1.5% in the top ten. It was CD45RO-negative cells, positively selected for CCR7, that made up naive CD8 cells, with terminally differentiated effector memory CD45RA+ cells excluded. Specimen: naive CD8+ T cells from PBMCs. The receptors originated from a man aged 18 to 30 in good health. Some clones in this sample may be carry-over from other donors' samples.

The chain employs TRBV29-1 and TRBJ2-3; 9 nucleotides line up with TRBD2. Trimming at V came to 5 bases and at J to 6 bases, leaving 3 bases not matched to a gene. The CDR3 contains 12 residues. Germline V gene data show CDR1 as SQVTM and CDR2 as ANQGSEA. CDR3 protein: CSVSGRRDTQYF. Here the CDR3 DNA reads TGCAGCGTTAGCGGGAGGAGGGATACGCAGTATTTT.

The chain couples TRBV27 to TRBJ2-1; 8 nucleotides align to TRBD2. Germline loops: CDR1 MNHEY, CDR2 SMNVEV (reference sequence). Trimming at V came to 7 bases and at J to 8 bases, leaving 4 bases not matched to a gene. The CDR3 has 12 residues. CDR3 loop: CASTTGGHEQFF. The CDR3 bases are TGTGCCAGCACGACGGGGGGGCATGAGCAGTTCTTC.

V and J are TRBV27 and TRBJ2-7; 10 bases align to TRBD2. This CDR3 is 15 amino acids long. Germline lookup yields CDR1 MNHEY and CDR2 SMNVEV (reference sequence). Trimming took 1 base from V and 2 from J; bases not matched to a gene: 2. The CDR3 spells CASSLFGTSAYEQYF. In DNA form, the CDR3 reads TGTGCCAGCAGTTTATTCGGGACTAGCGCCTACGAGCAGTACTTC.

On this clone: The same CDR3 is also encoded by other DNA sequences in this sample. CDR3 DNA sequence: TGTGCCAGCAGCTTAGCAAGGGACTACAATGAGCAGTTCTTC. This sequence encodes CASSLARDYNEQFF. The chain employs TRBV7-9 and TRBJ2-1; D is ambiguous. The CDR3 is 14 amino acids. Germline assignment: CDR1 SEHNR and CDR2 FQNEAQ (reference sequence). V lost 0 bases, J lost 3 bases, and 6 bases lay in between.

J is TRBJ2-3 and V is TRBV9; possible D gene TRBD2, 5 bases. The CDR3 runs to 15 residues. V dropped 0 bases and J dropped 6 bases, with 14 bases sitting between them. Germline CDR1 is SGDLS and CDR2 is YYNGEE. Written as DNA, the CDR3 is TGTGCCAGCAGCGTAGCCTACCGGGATGGGGATACGCAGTATTTT. It yields the protein CASSVAYRDGDTQYF.

This clone came up a few times. J is TRBJ2-2 and V is TRBV5-3; the match to TRBD2 covers 9 bases. TRBV5-3 is identified as an open reading frame with a role that is uncertain. J gave up 5 bases and V 0 bases, and 5 bases lay outside the gene matches. This CDR3 has 16 amino acids. The DNA of the CDR3 is TGTGCCAGAAGCTTGGGGGTAGCGGGAGATACCGGGGAGCTGTTTTTT. This encodes CARSLGVAGDTGELFF.

V and J are TRBV6-4 and TRBJ2-5, with D perhaps matching TRBD1 (6 bases). Per germline, CDR1 MRHNA and CDR2 SNTAGT. With 7 bases removed from V and 5 bases from J, the gap between germline ends came to 20 bases. The length of the CDR3 is 15 residues. The CDR3 DNA is TGTGCCAGCACCGTACCCGGACAGAAAGATGAGACCCAGTACTTC. Translated: CASTVPGQKDETQYF.

CDR3 DNA: TGCGCCAGCAGCTGGACAGGGGTCGATGACTATGGCTACACCTTC. Amino acid sequence: CASSWTGVDDYGYTF. V gene TRBV5-1 combines with J gene TRBJ1-2; 9 bases agree with TRBD1. Per germline, CDR1 SGHRS and CDR2 YFSETQ. Trimming cost V 3 bases and J 3 bases; bases outside gene matches: 6. CDR3 size: 15 residues.

A note on this clone: This specimen includes other DNA sequences encoding the same CDR3. The chain joins TRBV27 to TRBJ2-1; perhaps TRBD1 as D (6 bases). This CDR3 is built from 13 residues. CDR1 MNHEY and CDR2 SMNVEV come from the germline V gene (reference sequence). Trimming took off 2 bases at V and 7 bases at J, with 9 bases between the two ends. CDR3 loop: CASSLTGWNEQFF. CDR3 bases: TGTGCCAGCAGTTTAACAGGGTGGAATGAGCAGTTCTTC.

This clone was observed a single time. The chain joins TRBV27 to TRBJ2-7; 11 bases are a match to TRBD1. CDR3 length: 16 amino acids. J gave up 7 bases and V 4 bases, and 12 bases lay outside the gene matches. Germline CDR1 reads MNHEY; CDR2 reads SMNVEV (reference sequence). The CDR3 region is CASSSAGTGGPLEQYF. CDR3 in DNA: TGTGCCAGCAGTTCAGCGGGGACAGGGGGACCTCTGGAGCAGTACTTC.

The chain carries TRBV27 and TRBJ2-5; D may match TRBD1 or TRBD2 (5 bases each). V gave up 5 bases and J gave up 5 bases, with 9 bases separating them. The CDR3 spans 12 residues. Germline V gene sequence: CDR1 MNHEY, CDR2 SMNVEV (reference sequence). CDR3 in amino acids: CASSPGAETQYF. Here the CDR3 DNA reads TGTGCCAGCAGTCCCGGGGCGGAGACCCAGTACTTC.